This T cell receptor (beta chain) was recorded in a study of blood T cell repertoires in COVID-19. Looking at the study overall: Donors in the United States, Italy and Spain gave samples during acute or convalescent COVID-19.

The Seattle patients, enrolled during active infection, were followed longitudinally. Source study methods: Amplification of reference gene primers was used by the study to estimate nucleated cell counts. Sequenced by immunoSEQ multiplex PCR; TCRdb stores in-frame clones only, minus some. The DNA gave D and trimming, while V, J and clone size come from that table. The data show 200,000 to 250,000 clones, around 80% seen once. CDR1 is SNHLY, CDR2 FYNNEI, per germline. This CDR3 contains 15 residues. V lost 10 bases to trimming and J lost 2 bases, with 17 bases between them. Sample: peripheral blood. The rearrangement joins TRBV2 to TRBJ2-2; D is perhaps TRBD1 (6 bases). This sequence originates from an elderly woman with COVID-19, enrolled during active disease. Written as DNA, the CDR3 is TGTGCCACCTCCAGTGGGGGCCTAAACACCGGGGAGCTGTTTTTT. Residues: CATSSGGLNTGELFF.